Shown below are 12 T cell receptor beta chains from a single sample sequenced in a study of blood T cells in healthy people across ages. Next came a second PCR, run for roughly 6 to 11 cycles, which used a sample-barcoded 5' primer along with a J-beta primer mix. MiXCR, applied by TCRdb to the 5' RACE reads, yields one record per CDR3 protein. This table has roughly 1.5 million distinct CDR3 sequences, less than 45% appearing once. Sequenced material: blood. All receptors derive from a woman aged 18-35 years in good health.

The CDR3: CASSLRGIGSNEQFF. In DNA, the CDR3 is TGTGCCAGCAGTTTACGAGGGATCGGTTCAAATGAGCAGTTCTTC. The chain combines TRBV28 with TRBJ2-1, with D maybe TRBD2 (5 bases). CDR3 length: 15 residues. Germline CDR1 reads MDHEN; CDR2 reads SYDVKM. V was pared by 2 bases and J by 7 bases, with 15 bases between.

This clonotype was recorded a few times. The J gene is TRBJ2-7, the V gene TRBV7-2; D is perhaps TRBD2 (6 bases). CDR3 length equals 15 residues. Per the germline V gene, CDR1 is SGHTA and CDR2 is FQGNSA. Trimming took off 2 bases at V and 0 bases at J, with 11 bases between the two ends. This CDR3 is CASSLRASVSYEQYF. CDR3 nucleotides: TGTGCCAGCAGCTTAAGGGCTAGCGTCTCCTACGAGCAGTACTTC.

There are a few counts of this clonotype. The J gene is TRBJ1-1, the V gene TRBV12-3 or TRBV12-4; D perhaps matches TRBD1 (5 bases). The V end was cut by 6 bases, the J end by 1 base, with 9 bases between. The CDR3 sequence is 13 residues long. Here the CDR3 reads CASRLGPNTEAFF. The DNA for the CDR3 is TGTGCCAGCAGATTGGGACCGAACACTGAAGCTTTCTTT.

The genes are TRBV24-1 and TRBJ2-1; D unresolved. The end of the DNA is better explained by TRBJ2-7, so the J call may be wrong. The CDR3 sequence is 13 residues long. CDR1 and CDR2 (germline): KGHDR, SFDVKD. CDR3 region: CATSDLQTNEQYF. The CDR3 region has the DNA TGTGCCACCAGTGATTTGCAGACCAATGAGCAGTACTTC.

The gene calls are TRBV12-3 or TRBV12-4 and TRBJ2-5; D is possibly TRBD2 (6 bases). V gave up 3 bases and J gave up 0 bases, with 14 bases separating them. The CDR3 has 16 residues. The CDR3 bases are TGTGCCAGCAGTTTTTATGGGACTCGGTACCAAGAGACCCAGTACTTC. It is translated as CASSFYGTRYQETQYF.

This chain joins TRBV7-9 and TRBJ1-2; D may be TRBD1 (6 bases). This CDR3 is 15 amino acids long. V was pared by 5 bases and J by 2 bases, with 15 bases between. Germline CDR1 reads SEHNR; CDR2 reads FQNEAQ (reference sequence). CDR3 sequence (DNA): TGTGCCAGCAGCCTCCGGTATACAGGGAACTATGGCTACACCTTC. It specifies CASSLRYTGNYGYTF.

This clonotype was seen more than once but under ten times. J is TRBJ1-1 and V is TRBV6-1; 8 bases agree with TRBD1. V shed 1 base, J shed 3 bases, and the junction held 19 bases outside the gene matches. The CDR3 runs to 20 residues. Germline CDR1 and CDR2: MNHNS and SASEGT. CDR3 protein: CASSEDPGGYRGGSDTEAFF. The CDR3, as DNA: TGTGCCAGCAGTGAAGACCCAGGGGGGTACAGGGGGGGTTCGGACACTGAAGCTTTCTTT.

This clonotype has just a few counts. This sequence joins TRBV12-3 or TRBV12-4 and TRBJ2-5; a possible D gene is TRBD2 (5 bases). V was cut by 8 bases and J by 1 base, with 11 bases left in between. There are 13 residues in the CDR3. The CDR3 nucleotides are TGTGCCAGCCGCTCCCGGGGCCAAGAGACCCAGTACTTC. This gives the protein CASRSRGQETQYF.

The chain uses TRBV28 and TRBJ2-1; 14 nucleotides agree with TRBD2. The length of the CDR3 is 19 residues. V lost 4 bases to trimming and J lost 3 bases; unmatched junction nucleotides: 11. CDR1 and CDR2 (germline): MDHEN, SYDVKM. This CDR3 reads CASSSPTTSGGGYYNEQFF. Written as DNA, the CDR3 is TGTGCCAGCAGTTCCCCGACGACTAGCGGGGGGGGTTACTACAATGAGCAGTTCTTC.

The chain uses TRBV28 and TRBJ2-7; TRBD2 agrees at 7 bases. The DNA matches TRBJ2-5 better at its end, which makes the J call doubtful. The CDR3 sequence is 15 residues long. Germline CDR1 reads MDHEN; CDR2 reads SYDVKM. The DNA for the CDR3 is TGTGCCAGCAGTTCTTCTGGGGGGGTGAAAGAGACCCAGTACTTC. Residues: CASSSSGGVKETQYF.

Concerning this clonotype itself: One junction end disagrees with the germline gene, perhaps due to a read error. The J gene is TRBJ2-3, the V gene TRBV27; D might be TRBD2 (8 bases). The germline CDR1 and CDR2 sequences are MNHEY and SMNVEV (reference sequence). This CDR3 is 17 amino acids long. The CDR3: CVSSAGGVRGLLNTQYF. The CDR3 nucleotides are TGTGTCAGCAGTGCCGGGGGGGTGAGGGGGCTTTTAAATACGCAGTATTTT.

Worth noting for this clonotype: Mismatch with germline at one junction end may stem from a read error. The chain combines TRBV11-2 with TRBJ1-4; D is possibly TRBD1 (5 bases). The CDR3 length is 15 residues. Germline loops: CDR1 SGHAT, CDR2 FQNNGV. The DNA of the CDR3 is TGCGCCAGCAGCCCGGGGGGGTGGGCTAATGAAAAACTGTTTTTT. Translated, it gives CASSPGGWANEKLFF.